This TCR beta chain was identified during a study of CD8+CD57+ T cells in acquired aplastic anemia. Overall study context: Quantities of DNA derived from sorted CD4+ and CD8+ cells averaged 3.2 ug. CD4+ reads averaged approximately 11 million in healthy donors.

Study-wide points: Roughly 30 was the count of CD8+ CDR3 sequences that patients shared with controls. Patients did not significantly differ from controls in CD8+ Simpson's diversity.

Genomic DNA acted as the template from which TCR beta VDJ combination and CDR3 sequence profiling were carried out. Via MiXCR, TCRdb re-called the reads, giving one row per CDR3 protein. In the table there are more than 100,000 distinct CDR3 sequences, 41% of which are singletons. V lost 7 bases and J lost 0; bases outside the gene matches: 8. The CDR3 totals 16 residues. From germline, CDR1 is LGHNA and CDR2 YNFKEQ. A word on this clonotype: Its antigen is undetermined.

The sequenced sample consisted of sorted CD4+, CD8+, or CD8+CD57+ T cells (not recorded which) from PBMCs. The sequence was obtained from a human donor in good health, serving as a control. This chain links TRBV4-2 with TRBJ2-1; TRBD2 matches at 8 bases. The CDR3, as DNA: TGTGCCAGCACCCCCGGGACTAGTTTCTCCTACAATGAGCAGTTCTTC. It is translated as CASTPGTSFSYNEQFF.